A single sample is the source of the 15 T cell receptor beta chains below, sequenced in a study of T cell changes during pregnancy in multiple sclerosis. Clones were read by immunoSEQ multiplex PCR, and TCRdb kept only the in-frame ones, dropping some. Of roughly 70,000 clones listed, about nine tenths are singletons. The source was peripheral blood, collected in the third trimester of pregnancy. The receptors were sampled from a female donor with multiple sclerosis, enrolled in a pregnancy study.

This chain joins TRBV2 and TRBJ1-5; D unresolved. The CDR3 extends over 15 amino acids. CDR1 SNHLY and CDR2 FYNNEI come from the germline V gene. The germline V and J ends were trimmed by 5 bases and 1 base, with 12 bases remaining between them. In DNA form, the CDR3 reads TGTGCCAGCAGTTATTCGAGGGCCAGCAATCAGCCCCAGCATTTT. Its translation is CASSYSRASNQPQHF.

The J gene is TRBJ2-1, the V gene TRBV5-1; unclear D gene. The germline V and J ends were trimmed by 0 bases and 9 bases, with 13 bases remaining between them. Germline CDR1 SGHRS, CDR2 YFSETQ. The CDR3 totals 14 residues. The CDR3: CASSLATARSEQFF. The DNA for the CDR3 is TGCGCCAGCAGCTTGGCAACAGCTCGGTCTGAGCAGTTCTTC. The full variable domain, completed using reference TRBV5-1 and TRBJ2-1, is KAGVTQTPRYLIKTRGQQVTLSCSPISGHRSVSWYQQTPGQGLQFLFEYFSETQRNKGNFPGRFSGRQFSNSRSEMNVSTLELGDSALYLCASSLATARSEQFFGPGTRLTVL.

The chain carries TRBV5-6 and TRBJ2-1; D not resolved. Germline CDR1 is SGHDT and CDR2 is YYEEEE. Trimming shortened V by 4 bases and J by 8 bases, and 7 bases separated the two germline ends. This CDR3 region has 11 residues. In DNA form, the CDR3 reads TGTGCCAGCAGCGTCCGGGATGAGCAGTTCTTC. This encodes CASSVRDEQFF.

V and J are TRBV19 and TRBJ2-7; TRBD1 matches at 9 bases. The CDR3 covers 15 residues. With V trimmed by 3 bases and J by 3 bases, 6 bases remained unmatched. Germline-derived CDR1 and CDR2 are LNHDA and SQIVND (reference sequence). DNA of the CDR3: TGTGCCAGTAGTATCAGGCGGGACAGGGTCTACGAGCAGTACTTC. Protein product: CASSIRRDRVYEQYF.

The genes are TRBV18 and TRBJ2-7; 9 nucleotides agree with TRBD1. In germline, CDR1 is KGHSH, CDR2 LQKENI. The CDR3 loop spans 16 amino acids. V lost 3 bases to trimming and J lost 4 bases; unmatched junction nucleotides: 10. The CDR3 nucleotides are TGTGCCAGCTCACCCACCCTAGGACAGGGGAGTTACGAGCAGTACTTC. Protein product: CASSPTLGQGSYEQYF.

This clone was observed a single time. The chain carries TRBV27 and TRBJ1-2, with 7 bases matching TRBD1. CDR1 and CDR2 (germline): MNHEY, SMNVEV (reference sequence). The CDR3 length is 14 residues. V was pared by 3 bases and J by 2 bases, with 3 bases of the junction left unmatched. The CDR3 DNA follows: TGTGCCAGCAGTTTGACAGGGTTGAACTATGGCTACACCTTC. Translating it yields CASSLTGLNYGYTF.

The count of this clone is one. The chain is built from TRBV11-2 and TRBJ2-2; 8 bases map to TRBD2. The V and J ends lost 0 bases and 3 bases, in that order; junction bases with no gene match: 9. The CDR3 loop spans 18 amino acids. In germline, CDR1 is SGHAT, CDR2 FQNNGV. This CDR3 is CASSLDLGGASYTGELFF. CDR3 nucleotide sequence: TGTGCCAGCAGCTTAGATCTCGGGGGGGCCTCGTACACCGGGGAGCTGTTTTTT.

V gene TRBV19 combines with J gene TRBJ2-7, with D unclear. V lost 1 base to trimming and J lost 6 bases, with 4 bases between them. The CDR3 is made up of 11 amino acids. Per germline, CDR1 LNHDA and CDR2 SQIVND (reference sequence). In nucleotides, the CDR3 is TGTGCCAGTAGTATAGCTTCCGAGCAGTACTTC. Protein: CASSIASEQYF. Based on the CDR3 plus reference TRBV19 and TRBJ2-7, the full variable domain is DGGITQSPKYLFRKEGQNVTLSCEQNLNHDAMYWYRQDPGQGLRLIYYSQIVNDFQKGDIAEGYSVSREKKESFPLTVTSAQKNPTAFYLCASSIASEQYFGPGTRLTVT.

This clone appeared once. The chain employs TRBV2 and TRBJ2-7; TRBD2 aligns across 10 bases. The CDR3 is made up of 16 amino acids. Germline lookup yields CDR1 SNHLY and CDR2 FYNNEI. V lost 7 bases and J lost 2; bases outside the gene matches: 11. The CDR3 loop reads CASTRRTSGRAYEQYF. The CDR3, as DNA: TGTGCCAGCACCAGAAGGACTAGCGGAAGGGCCTACGAGCAGTACTTC.

This chain joins TRBV4-1 and TRBJ1-6; D is unresolved. V dropped 0 bases and J dropped 10 bases, with 10 bases sitting between them. The CDR3 is made up of 14 amino acids. The V gene's germline CDR1 is MGHRA and CDR2 YSYEKL. The CDR3, as DNA: TGCGCCAGCAGCCAAGACGCCGGGAACTCACCCCTCCACTTT. Translated: CASSQDAGNSPLHF.

This clone has a handful of counts. J is TRBJ2-3 and V is TRBV7-9; 9 bases match TRBD2. With V trimmed by 5 bases and J by 6 bases, 15 bases remained unmatched. CDR3 length: 17 residues. Per germline, CDR1 SEHNR and CDR2 FQNEAQ (reference sequence). The CDR3: CASSVHLAGAPRDTQYF. CDR3 sequence (DNA): TGTGCCAGCAGCGTCCATTTAGCGGGGGCCCCTCGGGATACGCAGTATTTT.

This chain connects TRBV10-3 to TRBJ2-5, with TRBD1 matching over 7 bases. V lost 5 bases to trimming and J lost 2 bases; unmatched junction nucleotides: 2. Per the germline V gene, CDR1 is ENHRY and CDR2 is SYGVKD. The CDR3 has 13 residues. The CDR3 loop reads CAISMGQQETQYF. The CDR3 DNA sequence: TGTGCCATCAGTATGGGACAGCAAGAGACCCAGTACTTC.

As for this clone: The sample has other DNA sequences that encode this CDR3 too. V and J are TRBV19 and TRBJ1-2, with TRBD1 matching 9 bases. From germline, CDR1 is LNHDA and CDR2 SQIVND (reference sequence). Trimming removed 6 bases from V and 1 base from J; junction bases left unmatched: 3. The CDR3 loop spans 14 amino acids. The CDR3: CASSPGQGNYGYTF. The CDR3 nucleotides are TGTGCCAGTAGCCCGGGACAGGGTAACTATGGCTACACCTTC.

A single count supports this clone. The chain is built from TRBV5-6 and TRBJ1-1; D ambiguous. The CDR3 sequence is 15 residues long. Germline V gene data show CDR1 as SGHDT and CDR2 as YYEEEE. V lost 3 bases and J lost 1, with 13 bases in between. CDR3 residues: CASSSYSRTNTEAFF. DNA of the CDR3: TGTGCCAGCAGCTCTTACAGCAGAACGAACACTGAAGCTTTCTTT. The complete variable domain, with remaining parts taken from reference TRBV5-6 and TRBJ1-1, reads DAGVTQSPTHLIKTRGQQVTLRCSPKSGHDTVSWYQQALGQGPQFIFQYYEEEERQRGNFPDRFSGHQFPNYSSELNVNALLLGDSALYLCASSSYSRTNTEAFFGQGTRLTVV.

For the CDR3, the DNA is TGTGCCACCAGTTCCATAAGAGAGAGTACAGATACGCAGTATTTT. This translates into CATSSIRESTDTQYF. The V call is TRBV15, the J call TRBJ2-3; D is unresolved. V dropped 6 bases and J dropped 3 bases, with 16 bases sitting between them. The germline CDR1 and CDR2 sequences are LNHNV and YYDKDF (reference sequence). The CDR3 covers 15 residues.